This record looks at one T cell receptor beta chain sequence and its context. Its antigen is not known. This sample was included in a study of cytomegalovirus exposure and HLA in healthy donors. Whole-study findings and limits: Presence/absence analyses took donor sequencing depth as roughly uniform. Based on reports, TCR beta sequences accurately predicted HLA-A and HLA-B alleles for most subjects. Researchers catalogued roughly 150 TCR beta chains as cytomegalovirus-associated.

Looked up from germline, CDR1 is KGHSH and CDR2 is LQKENI. This CDR3 is built from 15 residues. Trimming took 3 bases from V and 0 from J, leaving 9 bases between them. The PCR contained 60 Vbeta and 13 Jbeta primers. As processed by the authors: Later reanalysis found about 80 million unique TCR beta chains, some 10 million of them shared. Profiling relied on immunoSEQ multiplex PCR, and the TCRdb table lists in-frame clones only, not all of them. V and J calls and clone size are as listed in that table; D and trimming were resolved from the DNA. The repertoire holds about 69,000 clones, 74% seen once, with 11% in the top ten.

The TCR originated in an older woman in good health and CMV-seropositive. Sequenced: PBMCs. The J gene is TRBJ1-3, the V gene TRBV18; D not resolved. For the CDR3, the DNA is TGTGCCAGCTCACCGGCGGGGATCTCTGGAAACACCATATATTTT. It encodes CASSPAGISGNTIYF.